This T cell receptor (beta chain) was captured by sequencing in a study of blood T cell repertoires in COVID-19. Across the whole study: Acute and convalescent COVID-19 samples came from the United States, Italy and Spain.

Germline-derived CDR1 and CDR2 are SGHRS and YFSETQ. The CDR3 is 15 amino acids. Trimming took 0 bases from V and 2 from J; bases not matched to a gene: 3. Participants were placed into cohorts based on the clinical history they reported. Profiling relied on immunoSEQ multiplex PCR, and the TCRdb table lists in-frame clones only, not all of them. The sample shows 300,000 to 400,000 clones, 80% to 90% of them seen only once. This chain links TRBV5-1 with TRBJ2-3; TRBD2 agrees at 7 bases. Sequencing used PBMCs or T cells enriched from blood (not recorded which). The clonotype comes from a woman in her forties with acute COVID-19. The CDR3 loop is CASSLGTSDTDTQYF. CDR3 DNA sequence: TGCGCCAGCAGCTTGGGGACTAGTGACACAGATACGCAGTATTTT.